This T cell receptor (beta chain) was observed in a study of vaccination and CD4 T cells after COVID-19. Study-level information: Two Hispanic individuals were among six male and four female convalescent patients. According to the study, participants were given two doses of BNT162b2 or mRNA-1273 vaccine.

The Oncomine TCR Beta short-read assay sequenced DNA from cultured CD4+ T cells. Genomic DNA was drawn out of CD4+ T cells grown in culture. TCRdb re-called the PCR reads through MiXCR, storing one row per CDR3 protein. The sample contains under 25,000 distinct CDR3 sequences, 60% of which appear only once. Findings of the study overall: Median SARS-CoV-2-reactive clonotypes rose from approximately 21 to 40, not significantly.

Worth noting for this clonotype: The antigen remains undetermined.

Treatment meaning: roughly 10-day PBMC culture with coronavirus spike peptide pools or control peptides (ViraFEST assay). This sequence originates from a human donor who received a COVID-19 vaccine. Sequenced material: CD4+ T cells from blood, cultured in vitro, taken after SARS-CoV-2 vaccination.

This CDR3 is CASSLYSGNTIYF. As DNA, the CDR3 is TGTGCCAGCAGCTTATACTCTGGAAACACCATATATTTT. The rearrangement uses TRBV11-3 and TRBJ1-3; no firm D call. V was clipped by 2 bases and J by 0 bases, with 2 bases between them. Germline CDR1 is SGHNT and CDR2 is YENEEA. The CDR3 has 13 amino acids.